This T cell receptor beta chain was captured in a study of blood T cell repertoires in COVID-19. Original methodology: Amplifying reference gene primers gave estimates of nucleated cell counts. The repertoire was sequenced with immunoSEQ multiplex PCR; TCRdb's copy has only in-frame clones and lacks some. V, J and clone size derive from that table, while D and trimming were established from the DNA sequence. This repertoire shows 20,000 to 30,000 clones, about 91% found once; its top ten account for more than 30%. CDR3 length: 16 residues. Germline-derived CDR1 and CDR2 are LNHDA and SQIVND (reference sequence). V was shortened by 4 bases and J by 3 bases, with 16 bases between the two germline ends.

What was sequenced was peripheral blood. J is TRBJ2-1 and V is TRBV19; perhaps TRBD1 as D (6 bases). The clonotype comes from an older man with active COVID-19. CDR3 sequence reads: CASSTPTGLLYNEQFF. The DNA of the CDR3 is TGTGCCAGTAGTACACCCACAGGGCTTCTCTACAATGAGCAGTTCTTC. Using reference TRBV19 and TRBJ2-1 for the parts outside the CDR3, the full variable domain is DGGITQSPKYLFRKEGQNVTLSCEQNLNHDAMYWYRQDPGQGLRLIYYSQIVNDFQKGDIAEGYSVSREKKESFPLTVTSAQKNPTAFYLCASSTPTGLLYNEQFFGPGTRLTVL.